These T cell receptor beta chains were read from a single sample in a study of CD8+CD57+ T cells in acquired aplastic anemia. TCRdb re-called the reads through MiXCR, storing one row per CDR3 protein. The table has 150,000 to 200,000 distinct CDR3 sequences, about three fifths seen once. Sequencing used sorted CD4+, CD8+, or CD8+CD57+ T cells (not recorded which) from PBMCs. The receptors derive from a human donor with severe aplastic anemia or a healthy control (not recorded which). Each CDR3 is given with its conserved first and last residue. A D gene is named only where the DNA matches it firmly. Some rows have no size entry. The others give once, few or many, or a class for an expanded clone.

cdr3_nt: TGTGCCAGTAGCGTAACAGGGCCGGAAGATTCACCCCTCCACTTT; cdr3_aa: CASSVTGPEDSPLHF; v_call: TRBV19; j_call: TRBJ1-6; cdr3_length: 15; d_call: -; clone_size: -
cdr3_nt: TGTGCCAGCAGCCGTCACAGGGGGCAGGGTAATTCACCCCTCCACTTT; cdr3_aa: CASSRHRGQGNSPLHF; v_call: TRBV7-7; j_call: TRBJ1-6; cdr3_length: 16; d_call: TRBD1; clone_size: -
cdr3_nt: TGTGCCAGCAGCTTAGGGCGGGGGCGCAGCGAGCAGTACTCCTACGAGCAGTACTTC; cdr3_aa: CASSLGRGRSEQYSYEQYF; v_call: TRBV7-9; j_call: TRBJ2-7; cdr3_length: 19; d_call: -; clone_size: -
cdr3_nt: TGTGCCAGTCGGGACAGGGAGGCTAGTCAGCCCCAGCATTTT; cdr3_aa: CASRDREASQPQHF; v_call: TRBV19; j_call: TRBJ1-5; cdr3_length: 14; d_call: TRBD1; clone_size: many
cdr3_nt: TGTGCCAGCAGTGAACCCGGGGTAAAAGAGACCCAGTACTTC; cdr3_aa: CASSEPGVKETQYF; v_call: TRBV25-1; j_call: TRBJ2-5; cdr3_length: 14; d_call: -; clone_size: -
cdr3_nt: TGTGCCAGCAGCTCAGACCCTACGAGGGGGATTGGGGCCAACGTCCTGACTTTC; cdr3_aa: CASSSDPTRGIGANVLTF; v_call: TRBV7-9; j_call: TRBJ2-6; cdr3_length: 18; d_call: -; clone_size: -
cdr3_nt: TGTGCCACCAGCAGCACGTACGAGCAGTACTTC; cdr3_aa: CATSSTYEQYF; v_call: TRBV15; j_call: TRBJ2-7; cdr3_length: 11; d_call: -; clone_size: -
cdr3_nt: TGTGCCAGTGGGACAGGATTTAATTCACCCCTCCACTTT; cdr3_aa: CASGTGFNSPLHF; v_call: TRBV19; j_call: TRBJ1-6; cdr3_length: 13; d_call: TRBD1; clone_size: -
cdr3_nt: TGTGCCAGCAGCTTAACGGGGGGGGCGGCCGAGGGGTACTTC; cdr3_aa: CASSLTGGAAEGYF; v_call: TRBV7-8; j_call: TRBJ2-7; cdr3_length: 14; d_call: TRBD2; clone_size: -
cdr3_nt: TGTGCCAGCAGCTTGGTTAAACAGGGATCTCAGCCCCAGCATTTT; cdr3_aa: CASSLVKQGSQPQHF; v_call: TRBV7-8; j_call: TRBJ1-5; cdr3_length: 15; d_call: -; clone_size: -
cdr3_nt: TGTGCCAGCAGCCCTAGACAGGGAGGTAAAGCTTTCTTT; cdr3_aa: CASSPRQGGKAFF; v_call: TRBV3-1; j_call: TRBJ1-1; cdr3_length: 13; d_call: TRBD1; clone_size: -
cdr3_nt: TGTGCCAGCAGCTTATCGGGACAGGGGGCTATACCCCTCCACTTT; cdr3_aa: CASSLSGQGAIPLHF; v_call: TRBV7-3; j_call: TRBJ1-6; cdr3_length: 15; d_call: TRBD1; clone_size: once
cdr3_nt: TGTGCCAGCAGCCAAGGTGGGATCACTGAAGCTTTCTTT; cdr3_aa: CASSQGGITEAFF; v_call: TRBV14; j_call: TRBJ1-1; cdr3_length: 13; d_call: -; clone_size: many
cdr3_nt: TGTGCCAGCAGTCCGGGGCGCGGAAACACCATATATTTT; cdr3_aa: CASSPGRGNTIYF; v_call: TRBV5-4; j_call: TRBJ1-3; cdr3_length: 13; d_call: -; clone_size: -
cdr3_nt: TGTGCCATCAGGACGACTAGCGGGAGGGCTAGGTACGAGCAGTACTTC; cdr3_aa: CAIRTTSGRARYEQYF; v_call: TRBV10-3; j_call: TRBJ2-7; cdr3_length: 16; d_call: TRBD2; clone_size: -
cdr3_nt: TGTGCCAGCAGCTTACCCGCAGGGGAGCAGTTCTTC; cdr3_aa: CASSLPAGEQFF; v_call: TRBV11-3; j_call: TRBJ2-1; cdr3_length: 12; d_call: -; clone_size: many
cdr3_nt: TGCAGCGTTGATATATGGACTGAAGCTTTCTTT; cdr3_aa: CSVDIWTEAFF; v_call: TRBV29-1; j_call: TRBJ1-1; cdr3_length: 11; d_call: -; clone_size: few
cdr3_nt: TGCAGTGCTAGAGGAGAGGGGAGGGCCTACGAGCAGTACTTC; cdr3_aa: CSARGEGRAYEQYF; v_call: TRBV20-1; j_call: TRBJ2-7; cdr3_length: 14; d_call: TRBD2; clone_size: -
cdr3_nt: TGCGCCAGCAGCTTAGGACTGTCAACCTACGAGCAGTACTTC; cdr3_aa: CASSLGLSTYEQYF; v_call: TRBV5-1; j_call: TRBJ2-7; cdr3_length: 14; d_call: -; clone_size: once
cdr3_nt: TGTGCCAGCATCGGGTCTTACTATGGCTACACCTTC; cdr3_aa: CASIGSYYGYTF; v_call: TRBV6-1; j_call: TRBJ1-2; cdr3_length: 12; d_call: -; clone_size: -
cdr3_nt: TGCAGTGCCCACAGGGGGCTAGGCAATCAGCCCCAGCATTTT; cdr3_aa: CSAHRGLGNQPQHF; v_call: TRBV20-1; j_call: TRBJ1-5; cdr3_length: 14; d_call: TRBD1; clone_size: few
cdr3_nt: TGTGCCAGCAGCTTGGGGACAAAGGGGAACACTGAAGCTTTCTTT; cdr3_aa: CASSLGTKGNTEAFF; v_call: TRBV5-4; j_call: TRBJ1-1; cdr3_length: 15; d_call: -; clone_size: -
cdr3_nt: TGTGCCAGCAGTGAAAGGGGTAATGAAAAACTGTTTTTT; cdr3_aa: CASSERGNEKLFF; v_call: TRBV2; j_call: TRBJ1-4; cdr3_length: 13; d_call: -; clone_size: -
cdr3_nt: TGTGCCAGCTCACCGGCCAGTTACACTGAAGCTTTCTTT; cdr3_aa: CASSPASYTEAFF; v_call: TRBV18; j_call: TRBJ1-1; cdr3_length: 13; d_call: -; clone_size: -
cdr3_nt: TGTGCCAGCAGTTTTTGGACTCGCACCAATGAGCAGTTCTTC; cdr3_aa: CASSFWTRTNEQFF; v_call: TRBV12-3/TRBV12-4; j_call: TRBJ2-1; cdr3_length: 14; d_call: -; clone_size: -
cdr3_nt: TGTGCCAGCAGGTTGGCGGGGGGCCTTAACGAGCAGTACTTC; cdr3_aa: CASRLAGGLNEQYF; v_call: TRBV13; j_call: TRBJ2-7; cdr3_length: 14; d_call: TRBD2; clone_size: many
cdr3_nt: TGTGCCAGTAGTTCAATCGGGGTAGGGGGCACTGAAGCTTTCTTT; cdr3_aa: CASSSIGVGGTEAFF; v_call: TRBV19; j_call: TRBJ1-1; cdr3_length: 15; d_call: -; clone_size: -
cdr3_nt: TGTGCCAGTAGTCGAGGGGGGCCCGACACTGAAGCTTTCTTT; cdr3_aa: CASSRGGPDTEAFF; v_call: TRBV19; j_call: TRBJ1-1; cdr3_length: 14; d_call: -; clone_size: -
cdr3_nt: TGTGCCAGCAGCAGGAGACAGGGGATATACAATGAGCAGTTCTTC; cdr3_aa: CASSRRQGIYNEQFF; v_call: TRBV7-3; j_call: TRBJ2-1; cdr3_length: 15; d_call: TRBD1; clone_size: -
cdr3_nt: TGTGCCAGCAGTCCTCTGCCACTACCCTACGAGCAGTACTTC; cdr3_aa: CASSPLPLPYEQYF; v_call: TRBV27; j_call: TRBJ2-7; cdr3_length: 14; d_call: -; clone_size: many
cdr3_nt: TGCAGTGCTAGAGCCCGCGGACCAACCGGGGACGATGGCTACACCTTC; cdr3_aa: CSARARGPTGDDGYTF; v_call: TRBV20-1; j_call: TRBJ1-2; cdr3_length: 16; d_call: -; clone_size: -
cdr3_nt: TGCGCCAGCAGTGAGCTGAGAGGAGGGAGCACAGATACGCAGTATTTT; cdr3_aa: CASSELRGGSTDTQYF; v_call: TRBV10-1; j_call: TRBJ2-3; cdr3_length: 16; d_call: -; clone_size: once
cdr3_nt: TGTGCCAGCAGCTTACGCACGCACGGGGAGCTGTTTTTT; cdr3_aa: CASSLRTHGELFF; v_call: TRBV7-2; j_call: TRBJ2-2; cdr3_length: 13; d_call: -; clone_size: -
cdr3_nt: TGTGCCAGCAGCCGCCCTCTGGGGGCGGCTGAAGCTTTCTTT; cdr3_aa: CASSRPLGAAEAFF; v_call: TRBV3-1; j_call: TRBJ1-1; cdr3_length: 14; d_call: -; clone_size: -
cdr3_nt: TGTGCCAGCAGTGAACGGGGCATAGCGGGAGAGCAGTTCTTC; cdr3_aa: CASSERGIAGEQFF; v_call: TRBV2; j_call: TRBJ2-1; cdr3_length: 14; d_call: TRBD2; clone_size: few
cdr3_nt: TGTGCCAGTAGTATTCCGTCGAGCGGGAGCAATGAGCAGTTCTTC; cdr3_aa: CASSIPSSGSNEQFF; v_call: TRBV19; j_call: TRBJ2-1; cdr3_length: 15; d_call: TRBD2; clone_size: -
cdr3_nt: TGCGCCAGCAGCCATTGGGCGAGGCCTGGGGCTTCGGAGACCCAGTACTTC; cdr3_aa: CASSHWARPGASETQYF; v_call: TRBV4-1; j_call: TRBJ2-5; cdr3_length: 17; d_call: -; clone_size: -
cdr3_nt: TGTGCCAGCAGCTTGGGACGGGGACCCACAGATACGCAGTATTTT; cdr3_aa: CASSLGRGPTDTQYF; v_call: TRBV7-9; j_call: TRBJ2-3; cdr3_length: 15; d_call: -; clone_size: -
cdr3_nt: TGTGCCAGCAGCTTGACGGACGGTTTTCCCTACGAGCAGTACTTC; cdr3_aa: CASSLTDGFPYEQYF; v_call: TRBV7-2; j_call: TRBJ2-7; cdr3_length: 15; d_call: -; clone_size: -
cdr3_nt: TGTGCCAGCAGTTATTACCGCACGGGAGGAAGCTATGGCTACACCTTC; cdr3_aa: CASSYYRTGGSYGYTF; v_call: TRBV10-3; j_call: TRBJ1-2; cdr3_length: 16; d_call: -; clone_size: -
cdr3_nt: TGTGCCAGCGGGACAGGGGGCGTCACTGAAGCTTTCTTT; cdr3_aa: CASGTGGVTEAFF; v_call: TRBV6-1; j_call: TRBJ1-1; cdr3_length: 13; d_call: TRBD1; clone_size: -
cdr3_nt: TGTGCCAGCAGTACAGGGCAAATCCCCTACGAGCAGTACTTC; cdr3_aa: CASSTGQIPYEQYF; v_call: TRBV28; j_call: TRBJ2-7; cdr3_length: 14; d_call: -; clone_size: -
cdr3_nt: TGCGCCAGCAGCTTGATTGCGAGCCGGGACTCTGGGGCCAACGTCCTGACTTTC; cdr3_aa: CASSLIASRDSGANVLTF; v_call: TRBV5-1; j_call: TRBJ2-6; cdr3_length: 18; d_call: -; clone_size: many
cdr3_nt: TGTGCCAGCAGCCAGTGGACAGGGGGATTTGAAGCTTTCTTT; cdr3_aa: CASSQWTGGFEAFF; v_call: TRBV7-2; j_call: TRBJ1-1; cdr3_length: 14; d_call: TRBD1; clone_size: -
cdr3_nt: TGTGCCAGCAGCCACGACGGGGGGAATGAGCAGTTCTTC; cdr3_aa: CASSHDGGNEQFF; v_call: TRBV6-1; j_call: TRBJ2-1; cdr3_length: 13; d_call: TRBD2; clone_size: -
cdr3_nt: TGTGCCAGCAGCTTAACGGGTCAGGGTGTTCGGACCGGGGAGCTGTTTTTT; cdr3_aa: CASSLTGQGVRTGELFF; v_call: TRBV7-3; j_call: TRBJ2-2; cdr3_length: 17; d_call: -; clone_size: once
cdr3_nt: TGTGCCACCAGCAGAGGGCCGGTCGTGATGACGCAGTATTTT; cdr3_aa: CATSRGPVVMTQYF; v_call: TRBV15; j_call: TRBJ2-3; cdr3_length: 14; d_call: -; clone_size: -